The entry below describes one TCR beta chain. The data belong to a study of blood T cell repertoires in COVID-19. Sequenced by immunoSEQ multiplex PCR; TCRdb stores in-frame clones only, minus some. This sample has a few hundred thousand clones; 70% to 90% occur once, and the top ten carry 2.9%. This CDR3 spans 13 amino acids. Trimming removed 5 bases at V and 7 bases at J, with 12 bases between. Germline V gives CDR1 KGHSH, CDR2 LQKENI. The sequence derives from a man in his fifties who had recovered from COVID-19. The sample comprised peripheral blood. V and J are TRBV18 and TRBJ2-1; D not resolved. The CDR3: CASSSTPVNEQFF. CDR3 nucleotide sequence: TGTGCCAGCTCATCCACTCCCGTTAATGAGCAGTTCTTC.